The rows below give T cell receptor beta chains drawn from one sample of a study of cytomegalovirus exposure and HLA in healthy donors. The assay was immunoSEQ multiplex PCR, and TCRdb's table has in-frame clones only and misses some. The table lists around 190,000 clones, more than 65% of them singletons. The specimen sequenced was PBMCs. The receptors here all came from a girl aged 2 to 10 in good health and CMV-seropositive. CDR3s include the opening cysteine and the closing phenylalanine or tryptophan. D genes are given only for firm matches. Part of the rows lack a size; the others show once, few, many or a class for expanded clones.

j_call v_call d_call clone_size cdr3_length cdr3_aa cdr3_nt
TRBJ2-1 TRBV5-1 TRBD1 NA 15 CASSPGQGAGGEQFF TGCGCCAGCAGCCCCGGACAGGGGGCCGGGGGTGAGCAGTTCTTC
TRBJ1-6 TRBV5-1 NA NA 14 CASSLGDYNSPLHF TGCGCCAGCAGCCTGGGGGACTACAATTCACCCCTCCACTTT
TRBJ2-7 TRBV5-6 TRBD2 NA 15 CASRRLAGGFYEQYF TGTGCCAGCAGACGACTAGCGGGAGGTTTTTACGAGCAGTACTTC
TRBJ2-1 TRBV5-5 TRBD1 NA 15 CASSLGQGTYNEQFF TGTGCCAGCAGCTTGGGACAGGGGACCTACAATGAGCAGTTCTTC
TRBJ2-3 TRBV19 NA NA 17 CASSRTGRSTSTDTQYF TGTGCCAGTAGTAGAACGGGGAGGTCAACTAGCACAGATACGCAGTATTTT
TRBJ2-7 TRBV5-1 TRBD1 NA 14 CASSPPGGSYEQYF TGCGCCAGCAGCCCACCAGGGGGTTCCTACGAGCAGTACTTC
TRBJ2-7 TRBV7-2 NA NA 12 CASSRDTYEQYF TGTGCCAGCAGCCGGGACACCTACGAGCAGTACTTC
TRBJ1-6 TRBV21-1 NA NA 16 CANSQGGTEFRAPLHF TGTGCCAATTCCCAGGGAGGGACCGAGTTTCGGGCACCCCTCCACTTT
TRBJ2-7 TRBV5-4 NA few 11 CASSSLGEQYF TGTGCCAGCAGCTCACTAGGGGAGCAGTACTTC
TRBJ1-1 TRBV30 NA NA 14 CAWRTKRVGAEAFF TGTGCCTGGAGGACAAAGAGGGTCGGCGCTGAAGCTTTCTTT
TRBJ2-6 TRBV4-1 NA NA 17 CASSPETRFSGANVLTF TGCGCCAGCAGCCCGGAGACGCGCTTCTCCGGGGCCAACGTCCTGACTTTC
TRBJ2-1 TRBV5-1 TRBD2 NA 14 CASSLGERENEQFF TGCGCCAGCAGCCTCGGGGAGCGGGAGAATGAGCAGTTCTTC
TRBJ2-7 TRBV19 NA NA 14 CASSRTVSSYEQYF TGTGCCAGTTCGCGGACTGTTAGCTCCTACGAGCAGTACTTC
TRBJ1-5 TRBV19 NA once 14 CASSITGGGQPQHF TGTGCCAGTAGTATAACGGGGGGCGGTCAGCCCCAGCATTTT
TRBJ2-1 TRBV30 TRBD1 NA 14 CAWSVQGAYNEQFF TGTGCCTGGAGTGTACAGGGGGCCTACAATGAGCAGTTCTTC
TRBJ1-3 TRBV10-1 NA NA 13 CASSGSSGNTIYF TGCGCCAGCTCAGGCTCCTCTGGAAACACCATATATTTT
TRBJ1-2 TRBV19 NA NA 13 CASSERRDYGYTF TGTGCCAGTAGTGAGAGGAGGGACTATGGCTACACCTTC
TRBJ2-7 TRBV11-2 TRBD1 NA 14 CASSPTTGDNEQYF TGTGCCAGCAGCCCAACGACAGGGGATAACGAGCAGTACTTC
TRBJ1-1 TRBV18 TRBD1 few 14 CASSPRTGNTEAFF TGTGCCAGCTCACCTAGGACAGGGAACACTGAAGCTTTCTTT
TRBJ2-1 TRBV5-1 TRBD2 NA 15 CASSPGLADYNEQFF TGCGCCAGCAGCCCGGGACTAGCGGACTACAATGAGCAGTTCTTC
TRBJ1-1 TRBV5-1 NA NA 16 CASSPNRSPMNTEAFF TGCGCCAGCAGCCCCAACAGGTCCCCTATGAACACTGAAGCTTTCTTT
TRBJ1-5 TRBV28 TRBD1 NA 15 CASSFVTGGVQPQHF TGTGCCAGCAGTTTTGTCACAGGGGGCGTTCAGCCCCAGCATTTT
TRBJ2-7 TRBV7-3 NA NA 13 CASSPDYAGEQYF TGTGCCAGCAGCCCCGACTATGCCGGCGAGCAGTACTTC
TRBJ2-2 TRBV19 NA NA 16 CASTLTRGSSTGELFF TGTGCCAGTACACTAACCCGAGGGTCCTCCACCGGGGAGCTGTTTTTT
TRBJ1-3 TRBV11-3 NA NA 15 CASSPGRVSGNTIYF TGTGCCAGCAGCCCCGGGAGGGTCTCTGGAAACACCATATATTTT
TRBJ1-6 TRBV28 NA NA 15 CAGQDAGRAQSPLHF TGTGCCGGACAAGACGCGGGGAGGGCCCAATCACCCCTCCACTTT
TRBJ2-7 TRBV28 NA NA 13 CASSSFGQLEQYF TGTGCCAGCAGTTCATTCGGACAGCTCGAGCAGTACTTC
TRBJ2-1 TRBV15 NA NA 15 CATSRDVGRYNEQFF TGTGCCACCAGCAGAGATGTGGGGAGATACAATGAGCAGTTCTTC
TRBJ1-1 TRBV7-3 NA NA 13 CASSFAENTEAFF TGTGCCAGCAGCTTCGCGGAGAACACTGAAGCTTTCTTT
TRBJ1-2 TRBV2 TRBD1 NA 15 CASSSGGQGSAGYTF TGTGCCAGCAGCTCAGGCGGACAGGGGTCAGCTGGCTACACCTTC
TRBJ2-1 TRBV11-2 NA NA 15 CASSTIRGRSNEQFF TGTGCCAGCAGCACTATCCGGGGGAGGAGCAATGAGCAGTTCTTC
TRBJ1-5 TRBV19 TRBD1 NA 15 CASSETGTGNQPQHF TGTGCCAGTAGCGAAACCGGGACAGGGAATCAGCCCCAGCATTTT
TRBJ2-3 TRBV30 NA NA 8 CAWGLGYF TGTGCCTGGGGGCTTGGGTATTTT
TRBJ2-3 TRBV7-8 TRBD2 NA 16 CASSLPLAGLTDTQYF TGTGCCAGCAGCTTACCCTTAGCGGGACTCACAGATACGCAGTATTTT
TRBJ2-3 TRBV6-5 TRBD2 NA 15 CASRPVTTSLDTQYF TGTGCCAGCAGACCCGTGACGACTAGCCTAGATACGCAGTATTTT
TRBJ1-5 TRBV6-5 NA once 11 CASSEIQPQHF TGTGCCAGCAGTGAGATTCAGCCCCAGCATTTT
TRBJ2-3 TRBV6-6 NA NA 12 CASSGYTDTQYF TGTGCCAGCAGCGGGTACACAGATACGCAGTATTTT
TRBJ1-1 TRBV19 TRBD1 NA 14 CASSPGTGNTEAFF TGTGCCAGTAGTCCCGGGACAGGGAACACTGAAGCTTTCTTT
TRBJ1-3 TRBV9 NA NA 13 CASSVELRNTIYF TGTGCCAGCAGCGTAGAGCTTAGAAACACCATATATTTT
TRBJ1-5 TRBV21-1 NA once 17 CASSSLPGTGFNQPQHF TGTGCCAGCAGCAGCCTACCCGGGACAGGGTTTAATCAGCCCCAGCATTTT
TRBJ1-3 TRBV10-3 NA NA 13 CAISPGYGNTIYF TGTGCCATCAGTCCAGGGTATGGAAACACCATATATTTT
TRBJ1-5 TRBV6-1 TRBD1 NA 15 CASSSGTESNQPQHF TGTGCCAGCAGCTCCGGGACAGAAAGCAATCAGCCCCAGCATTTT
TRBJ1-6 TRBV9 TRBD1 NA 17 CASSAPGQGTYNSPLHF TGTGCCAGCAGCGCCCCGGGACAGGGGACTTATAATTCACCCCTCCACTTT
TRBJ1-1 TRBV30 NA few 15 CAWSTHQMAYPRAFF TGTGCCTGGAGTACCCATCAGATGGCGTATCCGAGGGCTTTCTTT
TRBJ2-1 TRBV7-3 TRBD1 NA 15 CASSLNQGERNEQFF TGTGCCAGCAGCTTAAATCAGGGGGAAAGAAATGAGCAGTTCTTC
TRBJ2-7 TRBV12-5 NA NA 15 CASGLATGAFVEQYF TGTGCTAGTGGTTTGGCGACAGGAGCCTTTGTAGAGCAGTACTTC